The present TCR beta chain was sequenced within a study of T-cell reconstitution after alpha-beta-depleted transplantation in children. As it was prepared, the TCRbeta library received unique molecular identifiers. TCRdb recomputed calls from the PCR reads with MiXCR, one row per CDR3 protein. The data show roughly 500,000 distinct CDR3 sequences, around 16% seen once. The CDR3 contains 14 residues. Trimming stripped 7 bases from V and 0 bases from J, with 12 bases between. Germline V gene sequence: CDR1 LNHDA, CDR2 SQIVND (reference sequence). The sequence came from a human donor who donated a stem cell graft to a child with acute lymphoblastic leukemia. Here the sequenced sample was PBMCs from the stem cell graft donor, taken from the stem cell graft. J is TRBJ1-2 and V is TRBV19; tentatively, D is TRBD1 (5 bases). The CDR3 sequence: CASTAGTTNYGYTF. CDR3 DNA sequence: TGTGCCAGTACCGCCGGGACGACTAACTATGGCTACACCTTC.